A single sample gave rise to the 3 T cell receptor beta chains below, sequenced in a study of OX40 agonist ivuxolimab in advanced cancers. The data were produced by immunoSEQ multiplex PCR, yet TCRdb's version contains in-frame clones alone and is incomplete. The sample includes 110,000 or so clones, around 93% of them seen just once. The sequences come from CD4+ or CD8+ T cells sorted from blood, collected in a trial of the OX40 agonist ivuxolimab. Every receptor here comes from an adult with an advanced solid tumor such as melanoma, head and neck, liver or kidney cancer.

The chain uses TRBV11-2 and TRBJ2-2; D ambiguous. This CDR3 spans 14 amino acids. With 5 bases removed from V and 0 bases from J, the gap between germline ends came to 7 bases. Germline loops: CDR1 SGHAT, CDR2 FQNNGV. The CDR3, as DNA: TGTGCCAGCAGCCGGACCACGAACACCGGGGAGCTGTTTTTT. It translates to CASSRTTNTGELFF. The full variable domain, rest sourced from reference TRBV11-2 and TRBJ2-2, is EAGVAQSPRYKIIEKRQSVAFWCNPISGHATLYWYQQILGQGPKLLIQFQNNGVVDDSQLPKDRFSAERLKGVDSTLKIQPAKLEDSAVYLCASSRTTNTGELFFGEGSRLTVL.

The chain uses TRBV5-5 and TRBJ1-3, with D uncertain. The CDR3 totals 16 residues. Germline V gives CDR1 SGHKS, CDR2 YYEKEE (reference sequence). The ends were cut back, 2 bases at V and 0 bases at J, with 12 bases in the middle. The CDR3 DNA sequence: TGTGCCAGCAGCTTCCGGGCAGAACTCTCTGGAAACACCATATATTTT. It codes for CASSFRAELSGNTIYF.

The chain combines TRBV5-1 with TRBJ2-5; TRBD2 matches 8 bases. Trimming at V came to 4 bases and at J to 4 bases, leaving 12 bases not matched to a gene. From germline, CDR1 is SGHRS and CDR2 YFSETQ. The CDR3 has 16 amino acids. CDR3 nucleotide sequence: TGCGCCAGCAGCGAAACACTAGCGGCCGCTGGAGAGACCCAGTACTTC. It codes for CASSETLAAAGETQYF.